This T cell receptor beta chain was sequenced for a study of blood T cell repertoires in COVID-19. The table came from immunoSEQ multiplex PCR; TCRdb's copy has only in-frame clones and leaves some out. The sample yields nearly 250,000 clones, approximately 80% seen once. This CDR3 region has 16 residues. In germline, CDR1 is LGHDT, CDR2 YNNKEL (reference sequence). V dropped 4 bases and J dropped 7; count of bases not matched to a gene: 16. The genes are TRBV3-1 (or the pseudogene TRBV3-2) and TRBJ2-7; 7 positions agree with TRBD2. The TCR was taken from a woman older than 75 with acute or convalescent COVID-19. The sample was peripheral blood. DNA of the CDR3: TGTGCCAGCAGCCTCCCGGGGGGAGCGGGACTCCCTGAGCAGTACTTC. This gives the protein CASSLPGGAGLPEQYF.